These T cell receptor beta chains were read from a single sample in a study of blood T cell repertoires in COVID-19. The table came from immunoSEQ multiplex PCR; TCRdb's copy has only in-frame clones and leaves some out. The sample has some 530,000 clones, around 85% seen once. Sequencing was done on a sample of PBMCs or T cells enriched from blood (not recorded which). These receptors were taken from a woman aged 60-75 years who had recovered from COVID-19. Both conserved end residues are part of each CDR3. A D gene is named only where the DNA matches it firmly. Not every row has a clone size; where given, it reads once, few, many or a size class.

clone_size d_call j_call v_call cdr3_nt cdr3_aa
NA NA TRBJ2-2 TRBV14 TGTGCCAGCAGCCAAGAACGGGTCACCGGGGAGCTGTTTTTT CASSQERVTGELFF
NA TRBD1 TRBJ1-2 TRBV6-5 TGTGCCAGCAGGATGGGACAGGGGGCGCGAGATGGCTACACCTTC CASRMGQGARDGYTF
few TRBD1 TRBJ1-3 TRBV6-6 TGTGCCAGCAGCGACAGGGGGCTTTCTGGAAACACCATATATTTT CASSDRGLSGNTIYF
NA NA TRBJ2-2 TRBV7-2 TGTGCCAGCAGCTTAGCGGCGCAGGGAACCGGGGAGCTGTTTTTT CASSLAAQGTGELFF
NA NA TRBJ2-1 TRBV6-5 TGTGCCAGCAGCGTCCCCCAGGGATACAATGAGCAGTTCTTC CASSVPQGYNEQFF
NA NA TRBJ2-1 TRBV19 TGTGCCAGTAGTATCGGGTACAATGAGCAGTTCTTC CASSIGYNEQFF
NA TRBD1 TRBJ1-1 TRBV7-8 TGTGCCAGCAGCCCAACCAGGGGGCTGGACACTGAAGCTTTCTTT CASSPTRGLDTEAFF
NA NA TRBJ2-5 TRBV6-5 TGTGCCAGCAGACGCTACAGGGATGGGACCCAGTACTTC CASRRYRDGTQYF
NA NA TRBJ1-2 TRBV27 TGTGCCAGCAGCTCGGGGGGCAGCTATGGCTACACCTTC CASSSGGSYGYTF
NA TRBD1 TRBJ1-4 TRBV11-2 TGTGCCAGCAGCCGCCCGAGGACAGGGAAGAAACTGTTTTTT CASSRPRTGKKLFF
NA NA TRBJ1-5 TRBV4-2 TGTGCCAGCAGCCAAGATTCGGTGCGGGATCAGCCCCAGCATTTT CASSQDSVRDQPQHF
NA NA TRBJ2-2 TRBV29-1 TGCAGCGTTGAAGGACAGGCCTCCACCGGGGAGCTGTTTTTT CSVEGQASTGELFF
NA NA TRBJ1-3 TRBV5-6 TGTGCCAGCAGCATAGGACTCTCCAGGTCAGGAAACACCATATATTTT CASSIGLSRSGNTIYF
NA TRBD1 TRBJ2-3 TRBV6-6 TGTGCCAGCCTCCCCTTGACAGGGAAGGCAGATACGCAGTATTTT CASLPLTGKADTQYF
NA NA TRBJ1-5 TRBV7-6 TGTGCCAGCAGCCTCTCGAGCACGAACAATCAGCCCCAGCATTTT CASSLSSTNNQPQHF
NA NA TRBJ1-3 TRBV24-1 TGTGCCACCAGTGATAGCAGACAGGCGAACTCTGGAAACACCATATATTTT CATSDSRQANSGNTIYF
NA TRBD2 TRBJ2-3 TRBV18 TGTGCCAGCTCACCACTGGGACTAGCCTCCACAGATACGCAGTATTTT CASSPLGLASTDTQYF
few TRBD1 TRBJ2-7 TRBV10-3 TGTGCCATCAGCGACAGGGAGTACGAGCAGTACTTC CAISDREYEQYF
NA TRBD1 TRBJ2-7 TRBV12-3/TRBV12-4 TGTGCCAGCAGTTCGGGACAGATCTACGAGCAGTACTTC CASSSGQIYEQYF
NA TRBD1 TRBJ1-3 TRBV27 TGTGCCAGCAGGGGGATGGGACAGGGAAACACCATATATTTT CASRGMGQGNTIYF
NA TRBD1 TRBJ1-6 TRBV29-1 TGCAGCGCCGGACAGGGGAAGAATTCACCCCTCCACTTT CSAGQGKNSPLHF
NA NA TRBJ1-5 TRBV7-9 TGTGCCAGCAGCCGAGCAGGGCACAATCAGCCCCAGCATTTT CASSRAGHNQPQHF
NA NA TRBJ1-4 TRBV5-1 TGCGCCAGCAGCTTGGGGGCAGGGCAACTGAATGAAAAACTGTTTTTT CASSLGAGQLNEKLFF
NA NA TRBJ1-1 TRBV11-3 TGTGCCAGCAGTCCACCCCAGACAGGGAACACTGAAGCTTTCTTT CASSPPQTGNTEAFF
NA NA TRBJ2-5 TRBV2 TGTGCCAGCAGTGAAGACGTCGGCGCGGGGGCGATCCAAGAGACCCAGTACTTC CASSEDVGAGAIQETQYF
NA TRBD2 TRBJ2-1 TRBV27 TGTGCCAGCAGTTTTAAGCGGGGGGGCTACAATGAGCAGTTCTTC CASSFKRGGYNEQFF
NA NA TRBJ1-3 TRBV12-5 TGTGCTAGTGGTTTGATGCGGGGTACGACATCTGGAAACACCATATATTTT CASGLMRGTTSGNTIYF
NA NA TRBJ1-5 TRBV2 TGTGCCAGCAGGCGACAGATGGTTAGCAATCAGCCCCAGCATTTT CASRRQMVSNQPQHF